The 17 T cell receptor beta chains in this list originate from one sample, sequenced in a study of blood T cell repertoires in COVID-19. Generated by immunoSEQ multiplex PCR, the TCRdb table keeps only in-frame clones and is missing some. The table shows over 200,000 clones, with around 80% occurring only once. Sequencing used peripheral blood. Every receptor here comes from a woman older than 75 with active or convalescent COVID-19.

The chain combines TRBV10-3 with TRBJ2-1, with 8 bases fitting TRBD2. Trimming removed 6 bases from V and 5 bases from J; junction bases left unmatched: 15. This CDR3 has 17 amino acids. Looked up from germline, CDR1 is ENHRY and CDR2 is SYGVKD. DNA of the CDR3: TGTGCCATCAGCGATCATACCCGGGGGGGCCGCGACAATGAGCAGTTCTTC. Amino acid sequence: CAISDHTRGGRDNEQFF.

J is TRBJ1-1 and V is TRBV25-1; no clear D. The CDR3 is made up of 12 amino acids. Germline V CDR1 and CDR2: MGHDK, SYGVNS. Trimming pared 5 bases from V and 5 bases from J, leaving 9 bases between. The CDR3 protein is CASSRAGTEAFF. CDR3 sequence (DNA): TGTGCCAGCAGTCGGGCGGGGACTGAAGCTTTCTTT.

The sample holds a few counts of this clone. The chain employs TRBV28 and TRBJ1-1; D gene unclear. The ends were cut back, 3 bases at V and 1 base at J, with 12 bases in the middle. The CDR3 has 15 residues. Germline assignment: CDR1 MDHEN and CDR2 SYDVKM. The CDR3 DNA is TGTGCCAGCAGTTTCCCAGGACTGGAGAACACTGAAGCTTTCTTT. Protein product: CASSFPGLENTEAFF. Using reference TRBV28 and TRBJ1-1 for the parts outside the CDR3, the full variable domain is DVKVTQSSRYLVKRTGEKVFLECVQDMDHENMFWYRQDPGLGLRLIYFSYDVKMKEKGDIPEGYSVSREKKERFSLILESASTNQTSMYLCASSFPGLENTEAFFGQGTRLTVV.

Only one count was recorded for this clone. This sequence joins TRBV7-3 and TRBJ2-2; no definite D call. Germline V CDR1 and CDR2: SGHTA, FQGTGA. The CDR3 contains 14 residues. Trimming took 4 bases from V and 2 from J, leaving 8 bases between them. The CDR3 region is CASSYNSNTGELFF. In DNA, the CDR3 is TGTGCCAGCAGCTACAACAGTAACACCGGGGAGCTGTTTTTT.

This chain uses TRBV11-2 with TRBJ2-1, with D uncertain. Germline V gives CDR1 SGHAT, CDR2 FQNNGV. This CDR3 comprises 14 residues. V lost 6 bases and J lost 1, with 10 bases in between. CDR3 DNA: TGTGCCAGCAGACGGTTCCGATCCTACAATGAGCAGTTCTTC. Its protein is CASRRFRSYNEQFF.

The V call is TRBV7-2, the J call TRBJ2-1; TRBD2 agrees at 10 bases. CDR1 and CDR2 (germline): SGHTA, FQGNSA. The CDR3 runs 16 residues. V lost 1 base and J lost 9; bases outside the gene matches: 9. The chain's CDR3 is CASSLDSSGRAGEQFF. The CDR3 DNA reads as TGTGCCAGCAGCTTAGATTCGAGCGGGAGGGCGGGTGAGCAGTTCTTC.

This chain joins TRBV5-4 and TRBJ1-1, with 8 nucleotides matching TRBD1. J gave up 1 base and V 0 bases, and 8 bases lay outside the gene matches. Per germline, CDR1 SGHNT and CDR2 YYREEE (reference sequence). The CDR3 runs 17 residues. DNA for the CDR3: TGTGCCAGCAGCTTGGCCTCAACAGGGGGAACGAACACTGAAGCTTTCTTT. It encodes CASSLASTGGTNTEAFF.

The sample holds a few counts of this clone. The V and J genes are TRBV19 and TRBJ2-3; 11 nucleotides match TRBD2. Germline values: CDR1 LNHDA, CDR2 SQIVND (reference sequence). The ends lost 4 bases at V and 2 bases at J; junction bases unmatched: 11. CDR3 length equals 18 residues. CDR3 bases: TGTGCCAGTAGTAATACCCCTCCTAGCGGGGGGACCACAGATACGCAGTATTTT. Translated, it gives CASSNTPPSGGTTDTQYF.

Details on this clone: A much larger clone differs from this one at a single base, so this may be a read error. The gene calls are TRBV14 and TRBJ2-1, with 11 bases that match TRBD2. J was trimmed by 1 base and V by 4 bases; bases with no gene match: 0. The germline CDR1 and CDR2 sequences are SGHDN and FVKESK. The CDR3 contains 15 residues. The CDR3 DNA sequence: TGTGCCAGCAGCCCTAGCGGGAGGTCCTACAATGAGCAGTTCTTC. Protein: CASSPSGRSYNEQFF.

The J gene is TRBJ1-1, the V gene TRBV5-1; D gene uncertain. The CDR3 runs to 12 residues. Deletions cut 1 base from V and 5 bases from J, with 6 bases between. In germline, CDR1 is SGHRS, CDR2 YFSETQ. The CDR3 loop reads CASSLPSTEAFF. CDR3 nucleotide sequence: TGCGCCAGCAGCTTGCCCTCTACTGAAGCTTTCTTT.

The rearrangement joins TRBV27 to TRBJ2-2; 8 positions match TRBD1. With V trimmed by 7 bases and J by 7 bases, 8 bases remained unmatched. The V gene's germline CDR1 is MNHEY and CDR2 SMNVEV (reference sequence). The CDR3 loop spans 14 amino acids. DNA for the CDR3: TGTGCCAGCACTAAGGACAGGGTGGGCGGGGAGCTGTTTTTT. This translates into CASTKDRVGGELFF.

The chain is built from TRBV20-1 and TRBJ1-2, with no clear D. The V gene's germline CDR1 is DFQATT and CDR2 SNEGSKA (reference sequence). Trimming left V 3 bases short and J 5 bases short, with 13 bases between. The CDR3 spans 13 residues. CDR3 bases: TGCAGTGCTAGTGAACTAGGAGATTATGGCTACACCTTC. Its protein is CSASELGDYGYTF.

This chain links TRBV12-5 with TRBJ2-1, with 9 nucleotides matching TRBD1. Germline CDR1 LGHNT, CDR2 FRNRAP. The CDR3 consists of 15 residues. With V trimmed by 5 bases and J by 10 bases, 12 bases remained unmatched. CDR3: CASGVDRGALREQFF. The CDR3 nucleotides are TGTGCTAGTGGTGTAGACAGGGGGGCTCTGAGAGAGCAGTTCTTC.

The table lists this clone with a few counts. The gene calls are TRBV4-3 and TRBJ2-3, with no clear D. The germline gives CDR1 LGHNA, CDR2 YSLEER. The CDR3 has 14 amino acids. V lost 4 bases, J lost 0 bases, and 8 bases lay in between. The DNA of the CDR3 is TGCGCCAGCAGCCTCGGGTCTAGCACAGATACGCAGTATTTT. Its translation is CASSLGSSTDTQYF.

The V and J genes are TRBV5-1 and TRBJ2-4, with 8 bases lining up with TRBD2. Unmatched junction bases numbered 6, after V lost 4 bases and J lost 3 bases. This CDR3 spans 15 amino acids. Germline CDR1 reads SGHRS; CDR2 reads YFSETQ. The CDR3 sequence: CASSPGGGNKNIQYF. The CDR3 DNA reads as TGCGCCAGCAGCCCCGGCGGGGGGAACAAAAACATTCAGTACTTC.

V and J are TRBV6-6 and TRBJ2-3; 7 bases align to TRBD1. CDR3 size: 15 residues. Trimming took 4 bases from V and 8 from J; bases not matched to a gene: 12. Germline CDR1 reads MNHNY; CDR2 reads SVGAGI (reference sequence). In nucleotides, the CDR3 is TGTGCCAGCAGTTCCGGGACAGCCGGCCATGGTACGCAGTATTTT. Encoded protein: CASSSGTAGHGTQYF.

This clone appeared a single time. The chain uses TRBV7-2 and TRBJ2-1; D gene unclear. Germline V gene sequence: CDR1 SGHTA, CDR2 FQGNSA. The CDR3 runs to 13 residues. Between the trimmed V and J ends, which lost 4 bases and 4 bases, there was a span of 8 bases. This CDR3 reads CASSSRQYNEQFF. The CDR3 bases are TGTGCCAGCAGCTCACGCCAGTACAATGAGCAGTTCTTC.